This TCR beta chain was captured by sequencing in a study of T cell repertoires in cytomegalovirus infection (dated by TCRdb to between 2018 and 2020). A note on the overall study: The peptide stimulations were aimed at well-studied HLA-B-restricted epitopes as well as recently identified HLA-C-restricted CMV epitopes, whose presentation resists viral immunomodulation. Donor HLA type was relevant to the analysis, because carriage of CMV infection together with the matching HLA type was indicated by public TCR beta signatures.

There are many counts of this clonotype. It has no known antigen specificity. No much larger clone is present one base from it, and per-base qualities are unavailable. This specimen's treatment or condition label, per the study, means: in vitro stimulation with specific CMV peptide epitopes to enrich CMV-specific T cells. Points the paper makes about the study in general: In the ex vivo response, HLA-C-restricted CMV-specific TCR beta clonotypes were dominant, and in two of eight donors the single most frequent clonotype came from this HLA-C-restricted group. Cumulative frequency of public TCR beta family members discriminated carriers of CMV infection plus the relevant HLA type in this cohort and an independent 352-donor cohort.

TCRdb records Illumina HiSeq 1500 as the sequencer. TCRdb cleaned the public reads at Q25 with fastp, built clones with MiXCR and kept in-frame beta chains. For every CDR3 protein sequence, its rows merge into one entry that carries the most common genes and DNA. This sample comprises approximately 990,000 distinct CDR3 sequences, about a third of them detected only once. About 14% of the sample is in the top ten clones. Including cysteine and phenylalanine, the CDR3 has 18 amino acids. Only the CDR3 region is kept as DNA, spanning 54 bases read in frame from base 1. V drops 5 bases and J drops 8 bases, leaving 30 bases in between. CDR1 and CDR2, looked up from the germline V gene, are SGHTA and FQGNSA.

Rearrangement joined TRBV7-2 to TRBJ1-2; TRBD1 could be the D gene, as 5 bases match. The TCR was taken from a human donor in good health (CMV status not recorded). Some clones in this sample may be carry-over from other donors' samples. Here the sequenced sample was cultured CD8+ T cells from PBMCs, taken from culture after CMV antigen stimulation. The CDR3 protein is CASSPPWAGRIPGDGYTF. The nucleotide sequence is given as TGTGCCAGCAGCCCCCCTTGGGCAGGGCGGATACCCGGGGACGGCTACACCTTC.